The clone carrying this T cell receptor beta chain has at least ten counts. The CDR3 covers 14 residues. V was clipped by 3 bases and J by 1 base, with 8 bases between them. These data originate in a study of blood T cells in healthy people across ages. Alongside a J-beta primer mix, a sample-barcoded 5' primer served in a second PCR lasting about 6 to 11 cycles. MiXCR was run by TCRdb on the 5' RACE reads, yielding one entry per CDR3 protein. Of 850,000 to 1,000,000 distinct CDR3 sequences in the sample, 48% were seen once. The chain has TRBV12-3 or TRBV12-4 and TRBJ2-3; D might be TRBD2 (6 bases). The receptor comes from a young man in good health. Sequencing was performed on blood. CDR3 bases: TGTGCCAGCAGTTTCGGCGGGGGCACAGATACGCAGTATTTT. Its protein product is CASSFGGGTDTQYF.